A selection of T cell receptor beta chains follows, all from one sample in a study of vaccination and CD4 T cells after COVID-19. TCRdb itself ran the PCR reads through MiXCR, one entry per CDR3 protein. The table lists some 15,000 distinct CDR3 sequences, about 40% of them singletons, with around an eighth in the top ten. Their recognized antigens are unknown. Sequenced input: CD4+ T cells from blood, cultured in vitro. Every receptor here comes from a human donor who had recovered from COVID-19. Both conserved end residues are part of each CDR3. The D gene is left open where the match is weak. Clone size appears in some rows only: once, few, many, or a class for an expanded clone.

d_gene: .
j_gene: TRBJ2-3
v_gene: TRBV18
abundance: .
CDR3nt: TGTGCCAGCTCACCAAGTCGGGAACAGGGGACTGCTACGCAGTATTTT
CDR3aa: CASSPSREQGTATQYF

d_gene: .
j_gene: TRBJ2-5
v_gene: TRBV5-1
abundance: .
CDR3nt: TGCGCCAGCAGCTTGTTTGGTGGGAGTCCGGAGACCCAGTACTTC
CDR3aa: CASSLFGGSPETQYF

d_gene: .
j_gene: TRBJ2-7
v_gene: TRBV21-1
abundance: .
CDR3nt: TGTGCCAGCGCCAATGGGGGACAGGTCTACGAGCAGTACTTC
CDR3aa: CASANGGQVYEQYF

d_gene: .
j_gene: TRBJ1-6
v_gene: TRBV5-1
abundance: few
CDR3nt: TGCGCCAGCAGCTTGGGAGCCAGGTTGGGCAATTCACCCCTCCACTTT
CDR3aa: CASSLGARLGNSPLHF

d_gene: .
j_gene: TRBJ2-7
v_gene: TRBV2
abundance: few
CDR3nt: TGTGCCAGCAGGAGGGACGGAATATACGAGCAGTACTTC
CDR3aa: CASRRDGIYEQYF

d_gene: .
j_gene: TRBJ1-3
v_gene: TRBV7-8
abundance: .
CDR3nt: TGTGCCAGCTCAATGGGAGGGGTCCTTGGAAACACCATATATTTT
CDR3aa: CASSMGGVLGNTIYF

d_gene: .
j_gene: TRBJ2-2
v_gene: TRBV23-1
abundance: once
CDR3nt: TGCGCCAGCAGTCCCCCCTTACGTTGGACCGGGGAGCTGTTTTTT
CDR3aa: CASSPPLRWTGELFF

d_gene: TRBD2
j_gene: TRBJ2-1
v_gene: TRBV20-1
abundance: .
CDR3nt: TGCAGTGCTCCCGGACTAGTTGGCAATGAGCAGTTCTTC
CDR3aa: CSAPGLVGNEQFF

d_gene: TRBD1
j_gene: TRBJ2-3
v_gene: TRBV10-3
abundance: .
CDR3nt: TGTGCCATCAGCGAGACGTCCACAGGGGCAGATACGCAGTATTTT
CDR3aa: CAISETSTGADTQYF

d_gene: .
j_gene: TRBJ2-7
v_gene: TRBV7-9
abundance: few
CDR3nt: TGTGCCAGCAGCTTATCCTACGAGCAGTACTTC
CDR3aa: CASSLSYEQYF

d_gene: TRBD1
j_gene: TRBJ1-5
v_gene: TRBV28
abundance: .
CDR3nt: TGTGCCAGCAGCCGGGACAGGGTTTTGAGTCAGCCCCAGCATTTT
CDR3aa: CASSRDRVLSQPQHF

d_gene: TRBD2
j_gene: TRBJ2-1
v_gene: TRBV6-5
abundance: .
CDR3nt: TGTGCCAGCAGTTACACGGGACTAGCGGGCACCTGGCAGTTCTTC
CDR3aa: CASSYTGLAGTWQFF

d_gene: .
j_gene: TRBJ1-6
v_gene: TRBV3-1
abundance: .
CDR3nt: TGTGCCAGCAGCCAGGGAAGCTCCTATAATTCACCCCTCCACTTT
CDR3aa: CASSQGSSYNSPLHF

d_gene: TRBD1
j_gene: TRBJ1-1
v_gene: TRBV18
abundance: .
CDR3nt: TGTGCCAGCTCACCAAGACAGGGGGCTGAGACAACTGAAGCTTTCTTT
CDR3aa: CASSPRQGAETTEAFF

d_gene: .
j_gene: TRBJ2-7
v_gene: TRBV6-4
abundance: .
CDR3nt: TGTGCCAGCAGTGACTCGTTCCGGGACTGCCTCTCCTACGAGCAGTACTTC
CDR3aa: CASSDSFRDCLSYEQYF

d_gene: TRBD1
j_gene: TRBJ2-5
v_gene: TRBV27
abundance: few
CDR3nt: TGTGCCAGCAGTTCCCTCAGGGGGCCGGCGGAGACCCAGTACTTC
CDR3aa: CASSSLRGPAETQYF

d_gene: .
j_gene: TRBJ2-3
v_gene: TRBV30
abundance: .
CDR3nt: TGTGCCTGGAACCTGGGGACAGATACGCAGTATTTT
CDR3aa: CAWNLGTDTQYF

d_gene: TRBD1
j_gene: TRBJ1-3
v_gene: TRBV5-4
abundance: .
CDR3nt: TGTGCCAGCAGCTTCCGGACAGGGGGTGGAAACACCATATATTTT
CDR3aa: CASSFRTGGGNTIYF

d_gene: .
j_gene: TRBJ1-1
v_gene: TRBV21-1
abundance: medium-sized
CDR3nt: TGTGCCAGCAGGACGGGGGGTGAAGCTTTCTTT
CDR3aa: CASRTGGEAFF

d_gene: TRBD2
j_gene: TRBJ2-1
v_gene: TRBV6-1
abundance: few
CDR3nt: TGTGCCACTTCGTATGCTAGCGGATACAATGAGCAGTTCTTC
CDR3aa: CATSYASGYNEQFF

d_gene: .
j_gene: TRBJ1-2
v_gene: TRBV2
abundance: .
CDR3nt: TGTGCCAGCAGCCCTAGGGGCTCCGGGGGCTACACCTTC
CDR3aa: CASSPRGSGGYTF

d_gene: .
j_gene: TRBJ2-5
v_gene: TRBV6-1
abundance: .
CDR3nt: TGTGCCAGCAGCGAGCGACCCCCCAACCAAGAGACCCAGTACTTC
CDR3aa: CASSERPPNQETQYF

d_gene: TRBD1
j_gene: TRBJ1-1
v_gene: TRBV6-5
abundance: .
CDR3nt: TGTGCCAGCAGTTTCGACAGGGCCGACACTGAAGCTTTCTTT
CDR3aa: CASSFDRADTEAFF

d_gene: .
j_gene: TRBJ1-1
v_gene: TRBV27
abundance: .
CDR3nt: TGTGCCAGCAGTTCCCACGGTGAAGCTTTCTTT
CDR3aa: CASSSHGEAFF

d_gene: .
j_gene: TRBJ2-5
v_gene: TRBV7-3
abundance: .
CDR3nt: TGTGCCAGCAGCCCGTCTGCTAGCGACCAAGAGACCCAGTACTTC
CDR3aa: CASSPSASDQETQYF

d_gene: TRBD2
j_gene: TRBJ2-1
v_gene: TRBV19
abundance: few
CDR3nt: TGTGCCAGTAGTCGGCTAGCGGGAGGGAATGAGCAGTTCTTC
CDR3aa: CASSRLAGGNEQFF

d_gene: .
j_gene: TRBJ2-6
v_gene: TRBV5-5
abundance: .
CDR3nt: TGTGCCAGCAGCACTTTGACGAGCTCTGGGGCCAACGTCCTGACTTTC
CDR3aa: CASSTLTSSGANVLTF

d_gene: .
j_gene: TRBJ2-2
v_gene: TRBV7-9
abundance: .
CDR3nt: TGTGCCAGCAGAGCCGGGACAAAGGACACCGGGGAGCTGTTTTTT
CDR3aa: CASRAGTKDTGELFF

d_gene: TRBD1
j_gene: TRBJ2-1
v_gene: TRBV7-2
abundance: .
CDR3nt: TGTGCCAGCAGCTACAACAGGGGAAATGAGCAGTTCTTC
CDR3aa: CASSYNRGNEQFF

d_gene: .
j_gene: TRBJ1-5
v_gene: TRBV12-3/TRBV12-4
abundance: few
CDR3nt: TGTGCCAGCAGTTTAATGGGGAATCAGCCCCAGCATTTT
CDR3aa: CASSLMGNQPQHF

d_gene: .
j_gene: TRBJ1-6
v_gene: TRBV20-1
abundance: .
CDR3nt: TGCAGTGCTAGTCTCCGGGACAATAATTCACCCCTCCACTTT
CDR3aa: CSASLRDNNSPLHF

d_gene: .
j_gene: TRBJ2-1
v_gene: TRBV21-1
abundance: .
CDR3nt: TGTGCCAGCAGCAAGTGGAGGGGGAGCTCCTACAATGAGCAGTTCTTC
CDR3aa: CASSKWRGSSYNEQFF

d_gene: TRBD2
j_gene: TRBJ2-3
v_gene: TRBV7-2
abundance: .
CDR3nt: TGTGCCAGCAGCTTAGTTTTTGCGGGAGCTGGAGATACGCAGTATTTT
CDR3aa: CASSLVFAGAGDTQYF

d_gene: .
j_gene: TRBJ1-2
v_gene: TRBV6-1
abundance: few
CDR3nt: TGTGCCAGCAGCCCGGCAAGAGGCGGTTATGGCTACACCTTC
CDR3aa: CASSPARGGYGYTF

d_gene: TRBD1
j_gene: TRBJ1-5
v_gene: TRBV15
abundance: few
CDR3nt: TGTGCCACCAGCAGAGATCCAGGACAGGGAGGTCAGCCCCAGCATTTT
CDR3aa: CATSRDPGQGGQPQHF

d_gene: .
j_gene: TRBJ2-3
v_gene: TRBV7-9
abundance: .
CDR3nt: TGTGCCAGCAGCTACGACACAGATACGCAGTATTTT
CDR3aa: CASSYDTDTQYF

d_gene: .
j_gene: TRBJ1-1
v_gene: TRBV21-1
abundance: .
CDR3nt: TGTGCCAGCAGCCGTGAAGAGGGGCTAACTCTTGAAGCTTTCTTT
CDR3aa: CASSREEGLTLEAFF

d_gene: TRBD1
j_gene: TRBJ1-3
v_gene: TRBV7-2
abundance: .
CDR3nt: TGTGCCAGCACCCCAGGGGGGGGCTCTGGAAACACCATATATTTT
CDR3aa: CASTPGGGSGNTIYF

d_gene: .
j_gene: TRBJ1-1
v_gene: TRBV10-2
abundance: .
CDR3nt: TGCGCCAGCAGTGAGGGGGTCAACACTGAAGCTTTCTTT
CDR3aa: CASSEGVNTEAFF

d_gene: .
j_gene: TRBJ2-3
v_gene: TRBV18
abundance: .
CDR3nt: TGTGCCAGCTCACCACGGGCTAGCACAGATACGCAGTATTTT
CDR3aa: CASSPRASTDTQYF

d_gene: TRBD1
j_gene: TRBJ2-1
v_gene: TRBV6-2/TRBV6-3
abundance: .
CDR3nt: TGTGCCAGCAGTTTCGACAGGGGGCGCAATGAGCAGTTCTTC
CDR3aa: CASSFDRGRNEQFF

d_gene: .
j_gene: TRBJ2-7
v_gene: TRBV12-3/TRBV12-4
abundance: .
CDR3nt: TGTGCCAGCAGTTCCCGGGCGACCTACGAGCAGTACTTC
CDR3aa: CASSSRATYEQYF

d_gene: TRBD2
j_gene: TRBJ2-1
v_gene: TRBV20-1
abundance: few
CDR3nt: TGCAGTGCTAGAGATCCCCTAGCGGGGAGTGGTGGTGAGCAGTTCTTC
CDR3aa: CSARDPLAGSGGEQFF

d_gene: .
j_gene: TRBJ2-3
v_gene: TRBV7-3
abundance: .
CDR3nt: TGTGCCAGCAGCTTAAGGATCACAGATACGCAGTATTTT
CDR3aa: CASSLRITDTQYF

d_gene: TRBD1
j_gene: TRBJ1-4
v_gene: TRBV7-2
abundance: .
CDR3nt: TGTGCCAGCAGCTCGGACAGGGCTACTAATGAAAAACTGTTTTTT
CDR3aa: CASSSDRATNEKLFF

d_gene: .
j_gene: TRBJ2-5
v_gene: TRBV2
abundance: .
CDR3nt: TGTGCCAGCAGTGAAAACCTAAAAGAGACCCAGTACTTC
CDR3aa: CASSENLKETQYF

d_gene: .
j_gene: TRBJ1-5
v_gene: TRBV15
abundance: few
CDR3nt: TGTGCCACCAGCAGAGATCGAGTGGGAGAGGATCAGCCCCAGCATTTT
CDR3aa: CATSRDRVGEDQPQHF

d_gene: .
j_gene: TRBJ2-2
v_gene: TRBV7-8
abundance: .
CDR3nt: TGTGCCAGCAGCTTAGTTTTAGTCGGGGAGCTGTTTTTT
CDR3aa: CASSLVLVGELFF

d_gene: .
j_gene: TRBJ1-3
v_gene: TRBV7-2
abundance: few
CDR3nt: TGTGCCAGCAGCCCCTACTCTGGAAACACCATATATTTT
CDR3aa: CASSPYSGNTIYF

d_gene: TRBD2
j_gene: TRBJ2-3
v_gene: TRBV20-1
abundance: .
CDR3nt: TGCAGTGCCCCAGCGGGAGGGCCAGGTGATACGCAGTATTTT
CDR3aa: CSAPAGGPGDTQYF

d_gene: .
j_gene: TRBJ2-1
v_gene: TRBV4-1
abundance: .
CDR3nt: TGCGCCAGCAGCCAAACGAGGGCCGACAATGAGCAGTTCTTC
CDR3aa: CASSQTRADNEQFF

d_gene: TRBD1
j_gene: TRBJ1-4
v_gene: TRBV15
abundance: .
CDR3nt: TGTGCCACCAGCAGAGACCAGACAGGGAGACGTGAAAAACTGTTTTTT
CDR3aa: CATSRDQTGRREKLFF

d_gene: .
j_gene: TRBJ2-2
v_gene: TRBV11-2
abundance: few
CDR3nt: TGTGCCAGCAGCTTTGTGAACACCGGGGAGCTGTTTTTT
CDR3aa: CASSFVNTGELFF

d_gene: TRBD1
j_gene: TRBJ2-7
v_gene: TRBV7-2
abundance: few
CDR3nt: TGTGCCAGCAGCTTAGTAGGACAGGGGAACGAGCAGTACTTC
CDR3aa: CASSLVGQGNEQYF